These 14 T cell receptor beta chains were sequenced from one sample in a study of OX40 agonist ivuxolimab in advanced cancers. TCRdb's copy holds only in-frame clones and misses some; the assay was immunoSEQ multiplex PCR. The sample holds roughly 73,000 clones, roughly 84% seen once. The source material was CD4+ or CD8+ T cells sorted from blood, sampled in a trial of the OX40 agonist ivuxolimab. These receptors were collected from an adult with an advanced solid tumor such as melanoma, head and neck, liver or kidney cancer.

This chain connects TRBV28 to TRBJ2-1, with 11 bases fitting TRBD2. The trim removed 4 bases at V and 4 bases at J, leaving 9 bases unmatched. Germline lookup yields CDR1 MDHEN and CDR2 SYDVKM. The CDR3 loop spans 17 amino acids. The CDR3 region has the DNA TGTGCCAGCAGTTCCCATCAACTAGCGGGAGTGTACAATGAGCAGTTCTTC. Translated, it gives CASSSHQLAGVYNEQFF.

The J gene is TRBJ1-1, the V gene TRBV6-1, with D unclear. CDR1 MNHNS and CDR2 SASEGT come from the germline V gene. The CDR3 loop spans 12 amino acids. Trimming removed 6 bases from V and 6 bases from J, with 11 bases in between. The CDR3 loop is CASRRGGSEAFF. Here the CDR3 DNA reads TGTGCCAGCAGGAGAGGAGGATCTGAAGCTTTCTTT.

V gene TRBV11-2 combines with J gene TRBJ1-5; 11 nucleotides align to TRBD1. The length of the CDR3 is 14 residues. Trimming cost V 3 bases and J 14 bases; bases outside gene matches: 9. CDR1 SGHAT and CDR2 FQNNGV come from the germline V gene. The CDR3 DNA follows: TGTGCCAGCAGCTTGTCGGGACAGGGGGGCACCGAGCATTTT. This encodes CASSLSGQGGTEHF.

CDR3 amino acids: CASSPAIAGGEQYF. In DNA, the CDR3 is TGTGCCAGCTCACCGGCCATAGCGGGAGGGGAGCAGTACTTC. The V and J genes are TRBV18 and TRBJ2-7; TRBD2 matches at 11 bases. The CDR3 is made up of 14 amino acids. The V gene's germline CDR1 is KGHSH and CDR2 LQKENI. With 3 bases clipped from V and 7 bases from J, the junction kept 5 bases outside the gene matches.

The genes are TRBV6-1 and TRBJ2-7; D may be TRBD1 (5 bases). The length of the CDR3 is 14 residues. Trimming left V 6 bases short and J 4 bases short, with 16 bases between. Germline V gene sequence: CDR1 MNHNS, CDR2 SASEGT. CDR3 nucleotide sequence: TGTGCCAGCAGAAGAGAGGTTAAGGGGTACGAGCAGTACTTC. Translation: CASRREVKGYEQYF.

The chain uses TRBV5-4 and TRBJ1-2; D is uncertain. V lost 0 bases, J lost 5 bases, and 11 bases lay in between. The CDR3 loop spans 14 amino acids. Germline values: CDR1 SGHNT, CDR2 YYREEE (reference sequence). The DNA of the CDR3 is TGTGCCAGCAGCTTGGGGGCAGCATCATATGGCTACACCTTC. It yields the protein CASSLGAASYGYTF.

The chain links TRBV28 to TRBJ1-3; no definite D call. V was shortened by 6 bases and J by 0 bases, with 12 bases between the two germline ends. The CDR3 consists of 15 residues. Per germline, CDR1 MDHEN and CDR2 SYDVKM. The CDR3 DNA sequence: TGTGCCAGCAGCCCTTCCTGGGACTCTGGAAACACCATATATTTT. Its protein product is CASSPSWDSGNTIYF.

The chain is built from TRBV28 and TRBJ1-6; perhaps TRBD1 as D (5 bases). This CDR3 contains 15 residues. Germline assignment: CDR1 MDHEN and CDR2 SYDVKM. V was clipped by 8 bases and J by 7 bases, with 18 bases between them. CDR3: CASWGDGFGNSPLHF. Written as DNA, the CDR3 is TGTGCCAGCTGGGGGGACGGCTTTGGGAATTCACCCCTCCACTTT.

With respect to this clone: Other DNA sequences of this sample code for an identical CDR3. The chain combines TRBV6-5 with TRBJ2-3, with D unresolved. The CDR3 sequence is 13 residues long. The V gene lost 2 bases and the J gene lost 3 bases, with 6 bases spanning the gap. Germline-derived CDR1 and CDR2 are MNHEY and SVGAGI. The CDR3 here is CASSYLGTDTQYF. The DNA for the CDR3 is TGTGCCAGCAGTTACCTAGGAACAGATACGCAGTATTTT.

This clone appeared once. The chain uses TRBV6-1 and TRBJ1-5; D uncertain. The CDR3 has 12 residues. The V end was cut by 5 bases, the J end by 6 bases, with 8 bases between. Germline V CDR1 and CDR2: MNHNS, SASEGT. CDR3 coding DNA: TGTGCCAGCAGTCAGAGGAGTCAGCCCCAGCATTTT. Protein: CASSQRSQPQHF.

As DNA, the CDR3 is TGTGCCAGCAGCTCTGGACTGTACACCGGGGAGCTGTTTTTT. Residues: CASSSGLYTGELFF. The chain uses TRBV7-3 and TRBJ2-2; a possible D gene is TRBD2 (5 bases). V lost 4 bases and J 3 bases, leaving 9 bases between the germline ends. From germline, CDR1 is SGHTA and CDR2 FQGTGA. The CDR3 loop spans 14 amino acids.

The chain employs TRBV7-2 and TRBJ1-3; 8 bases fit TRBD1. CDR1 and CDR2 (germline): SGHTA, FQGNSA. Trimming at V came to 5 bases and at J to 0 bases, leaving 6 bases not matched to a gene. This CDR3 has 16 amino acids. In DNA, the CDR3 is TGTGCCAGCAGCCCCTCAGGGGGCCGCTCTGGAAACACCATATATTTT. Protein product: CASSPSGGRSGNTIYF.

This clone was picked up a small number of times. The CDR3 is CASSIGLASDTQYF. In DNA, the CDR3 is TGTGCCAGCAGCATAGGACTAGCGAGTGATACGCAGTATTTT. The chain combines TRBV7-8 with TRBJ2-3, with TRBD2 matching over 9 bases. This CDR3 is 14 amino acids long. CDR1 and CDR2 (germline): SGHVS, FQNEAQ. With V trimmed by 5 bases and J by 6 bases, 6 bases remained unmatched.

The rearrangement joins TRBV9 to TRBJ2-1; TRBD2 matches 8 bases. V lost 4 bases to trimming and J lost 4 bases; unmatched junction nucleotides: 10. The CDR3 loop spans 16 amino acids. The germline V gene encodes CDR1 SGDLS and CDR2 YYNGEE. CDR3 bases: TGTGCCAGCAGCTCTCCTAGGACTAGCCGTTACAATGAGCAGTTCTTC. It encodes CASSSPRTSRYNEQFF.